The rows below give T cell receptor beta chains drawn from one sample of a study of technical replicates of blood from several donors. Here immunoSEQ multiplex PCR was the method, and the copy in TCRdb shows in-frame clones only, minus some. The sample carries under 85,000 clones, 95% to 98% recorded once. The material sequenced was T cells isolated from PBMCs. These receptors were obtained from a human donor in good health. The CDR3 runs from the conserved cysteine through the conserved F or W. Each record gives: clone size, V gene, D gene, J gene, CDR3 DNA, CDR3 protein. The D gene is left open where the match is weak. Expanded clones are given a class, and other clones once, few, many or no size at all.

abundance: -; v_gene: TRBV28; d_gene: -; j_gene: TRBJ2-1; CDR3nt: TGTGCCAGCATCGAATTGGGAGTGGGTGAGCAGTTCTTC; CDR3aa: CASIELGVGEQFF
abundance: -; v_gene: TRBV6-1; d_gene: -; j_gene: TRBJ1-1; CDR3nt: TGTGCCAGCAGTGAAAAGACAGGATTGAACACTGAAGCTTTCTTT; CDR3aa: CASSEKTGLNTEAFF
abundance: -; v_gene: TRBV7-6; d_gene: TRBD2; j_gene: TRBJ2-5; CDR3nt: TGTGCCAGCAGCTTAAGACTAGCGGGGGGGCGAACACAAGAGACCCAGTACTTC; CDR3aa: CASSLRLAGGRTQETQYF
abundance: few; v_gene: TRBV6-4; d_gene: TRBD1; j_gene: TRBJ1-2; CDR3nt: TGTGCCAGCAGTTCTTGGACAGGGAGCCATGGCTACACCTTC; CDR3aa: CASSSWTGSHGYTF
abundance: -; v_gene: TRBV19; d_gene: -; j_gene: TRBJ2-1; CDR3nt: TGTGCCAGTAGTACGGGACTTCCTAATGAGCAGTTCTTC; CDR3aa: CASSTGLPNEQFF
abundance: once; v_gene: TRBV5-5; d_gene: -; j_gene: TRBJ1-2; CDR3nt: TGTGCCAGCAGCTTATCGGGGAACTATGGCTACACCTTC; CDR3aa: CASSLSGNYGYTF
abundance: -; v_gene: TRBV28; d_gene: TRBD1; j_gene: TRBJ2-7; CDR3nt: TGTGCCAGCAGTGGAACAGGGGTAGCGCAAAAACCCTACGAGCAGTACTTC; CDR3aa: CASSGTGVAQKPYEQYF
abundance: -; v_gene: TRBV4-1; d_gene: -; j_gene: TRBJ2-7; CDR3nt: TGCGCCAGCAGCCAAGGGACAGTATCCTACGAGCAGTACTTC; CDR3aa: CASSQGTVSYEQYF
abundance: -; v_gene: TRBV5-6; d_gene: TRBD1; j_gene: TRBJ2-7; CDR3nt: TGTGCCAGCAGCTTGGGGTGGACAGGGGGCGGGTACGAGCAGTACTTC; CDR3aa: CASSLGWTGGGYEQYF
abundance: once; v_gene: TRBV7-3; d_gene: TRBD1; j_gene: TRBJ1-1; CDR3nt: TGTGCCAGCAGCTTAGGGACAGGGAGGACTGAAGCTTTCTTT; CDR3aa: CASSLGTGRTEAFF
abundance: -; v_gene: TRBV12-5; d_gene: -; j_gene: TRBJ1-5; CDR3nt: TGTGCTAGTGGTTTAGAGCGGGGTTTCGAGACAAGTCAGCCCCAGCATTTT; CDR3aa: CASGLERGFETSQPQHF
abundance: -; v_gene: TRBV5-1; d_gene: TRBD1; j_gene: TRBJ1-2; CDR3nt: TGCGCCAGCAGCGTGGACAGGGGCTCGTTCAGCTACACCTTC; CDR3aa: CASSVDRGSFSYTF
abundance: -; v_gene: TRBV14; d_gene: -; j_gene: TRBJ1-1; CDR3nt: TGTGCCAGCAGCCAAGATTCCTACCGGGGTGTGCGGGCTTTCTTT; CDR3aa: CASSQDSYRGVRAFF
abundance: -; v_gene: TRBV28; d_gene: TRBD1; j_gene: TRBJ2-5; CDR3nt: TGTGCCACGCGGACAGGGTCACAAGAGACCCAGTACTTC; CDR3aa: CATRTGSQETQYF
abundance: -; v_gene: TRBV2; d_gene: TRBD2; j_gene: TRBJ2-3; CDR3nt: TGTGCCAGCAGTCGACGGTCGGGGGGGACCACAGATACGCAGTATTTT; CDR3aa: CASSRRSGGTTDTQYF
abundance: -; v_gene: TRBV5-5; d_gene: -; j_gene: TRBJ1-3; CDR3nt: TGTGCCAGCAGCTTGTACCTGGGGCCCCCTGGAAACACCATATATTTT; CDR3aa: CASSLYLGPPGNTIYF
abundance: -; v_gene: TRBV7-3; d_gene: TRBD2; j_gene: TRBJ2-2; CDR3nt: TGTGCCAGCAGCCCTAGCGGGGGGGGCACCGGGGAGCTGTTTTTT; CDR3aa: CASSPSGGGTGELFF
abundance: -; v_gene: TRBV5-1; d_gene: -; j_gene: TRBJ2-5; CDR3nt: TGCGCCAGCAGGAGGAGGAACGGGGAATACCAAGAGACCCAGTACTTC; CDR3aa: CASRRRNGEYQETQYF
abundance: once; v_gene: TRBV2; d_gene: TRBD1; j_gene: TRBJ2-1; CDR3nt: TGTGCCAGCAGTGGTGAGACAGGGGTCGACAATGAGCAGTTCTTC; CDR3aa: CASSGETGVDNEQFF
abundance: -; v_gene: TRBV7-6; d_gene: TRBD1; j_gene: TRBJ2-7; CDR3nt: TGTGCCAGCGGGTCCGGCGGATGGGACAGGGAGCGGGAGCAGTACTTC; CDR3aa: CASGSGGWDREREQYF
abundance: -; v_gene: TRBV6-1; d_gene: -; j_gene: TRBJ1-4; CDR3nt: TGTGCCAGCGATGGATCGGCAGGAGGAGAAAAACTGTTTTTT; CDR3aa: CASDGSAGGEKLFF
abundance: -; v_gene: TRBV25-1; d_gene: -; j_gene: TRBJ1-2; CDR3nt: TGTGCCAGCAGTGAATATTTAGCTGATGTCGATGGCTACACCTTC; CDR3aa: CASSEYLADVDGYTF
abundance: -; v_gene: TRBV5-1; d_gene: TRBD1; j_gene: TRBJ1-1; CDR3nt: TGCGCCAGCAGCTTATGGACAGGGAGGGGCACTGAAGCTTTCTTT; CDR3aa: CASSLWTGRGTEAFF
abundance: once; v_gene: TRBV28; d_gene: -; j_gene: TRBJ1-4; CDR3nt: TGTGCCAGCAGTTTCGCAGGGGAAGCAACTAATGAAAAACTGTTTTTT; CDR3aa: CASSFAGEATNEKLFF
abundance: -; v_gene: TRBV5-6; d_gene: TRBD1; j_gene: TRBJ1-2; CDR3nt: TGTGCCAGCAGACCATCCGGGACAGGGGTTTTCGGCTACACCTTC; CDR3aa: CASRPSGTGVFGYTF
abundance: once; v_gene: TRBV5-4; d_gene: -; j_gene: TRBJ2-3; CDR3nt: TGTGCCAGCAGCTTGGCCGGGAGCACAGATACGCAGTATTTT; CDR3aa: CASSLAGSTDTQYF
abundance: once; v_gene: TRBV27; d_gene: TRBD2; j_gene: TRBJ2-7; CDR3nt: TGTGCCAGTGGACTAGCGGGAGTTTACGAGCAGTACTTC; CDR3aa: CASGLAGVYEQYF
abundance: -; v_gene: TRBV7-9; d_gene: -; j_gene: TRBJ1-2; CDR3nt: TGTGCCACCCAGGCCGAGTGGTCAGACCTTTATGGCTACACCTTC; CDR3aa: CATQAEWSDLYGYTF
abundance: -; v_gene: TRBV19; d_gene: TRBD1; j_gene: TRBJ1-5; CDR3nt: TGTGCCAGCACCGGGACAGGGGCCCTTTATCAGCCCCAGCATTTT; CDR3aa: CASTGTGALYQPQHF
abundance: -; v_gene: TRBV6-6; d_gene: TRBD2; j_gene: TRBJ2-5; CDR3nt: TGTGCCAGCAGTTACTCGGGGGGGGGTGACCAAGAGACCCAGTACTTC; CDR3aa: CASSYSGGGDQETQYF
abundance: -; v_gene: TRBV6-5; d_gene: TRBD1; j_gene: TRBJ1-5; CDR3nt: TGTGCCAGCAGGTCAGACAGGGTGGGTCAGCCCCAGCATTTT; CDR3aa: CASRSDRVGQPQHF
abundance: -; v_gene: TRBV5-4; d_gene: -; j_gene: TRBJ1-2; CDR3nt: TGTGCCAGCAGCTTGCGCGGGGGCGGCTATGGCTACACCTTC; CDR3aa: CASSLRGGGYGYTF
abundance: -; v_gene: TRBV5-6; d_gene: TRBD1; j_gene: TRBJ2-7; CDR3nt: TGTGCCAGCAGCTTGGCCGGGACAGACTCCTACGAGCAGTACTTC; CDR3aa: CASSLAGTDSYEQYF
abundance: -; v_gene: TRBV5-1; d_gene: -; j_gene: TRBJ2-2; CDR3nt: TGCGCCAGCAGTTCGGTGGAGAATCATCCCACCGGGGAGCTGTTTTTT; CDR3aa: CASSSVENHPTGELFF
abundance: -; v_gene: TRBV6-6; d_gene: -; j_gene: TRBJ2-1; CDR3nt: TGTGCCAGCAGTTACTTTGGCCACAATGAGCAGTTCTTC; CDR3aa: CASSYFGHNEQFF
abundance: -; v_gene: TRBV19; d_gene: -; j_gene: TRBJ1-5; CDR3nt: TGTGCCAGTAGTATCAGGAGACAGTCTCTCAATCAGCCCCAGCATTTT; CDR3aa: CASSIRRQSLNQPQHF
abundance: -; v_gene: TRBV19; d_gene: -; j_gene: TRBJ2-5; CDR3nt: TGTGCCAGTAGCGGACAGGGAGGGTGGGAGACCCAGTACTTC; CDR3aa: CASSGQGGWETQYF
abundance: -; v_gene: TRBV5-1; d_gene: -; j_gene: TRBJ2-3; CDR3nt: TGCGCCAGCAGTCGCGGCGGATACACAGATACGCAGTATTTT; CDR3aa: CASSRGGYTDTQYF
abundance: once; v_gene: TRBV2; d_gene: TRBD1; j_gene: TRBJ1-2; CDR3nt: TGTGCCAGCAGAGCCGGGACAGCCCGTCCCGTCTATGGCTACACCTTC; CDR3aa: CASRAGTARPVYGYTF
abundance: -; v_gene: TRBV6-5; d_gene: -; j_gene: TRBJ2-1; CDR3nt: TGTGCCAGCCGGGGCTCCTACAATGAGCAGTTCTTC; CDR3aa: CASRGSYNEQFF
abundance: -; v_gene: TRBV4-1; d_gene: TRBD2; j_gene: TRBJ2-1; CDR3nt: TGCGCCAGCAGCCAGGCTAGCGGGAAAAATGAGCAGTTCTTC; CDR3aa: CASSQASGKNEQFF
abundance: -; v_gene: TRBV13; d_gene: -; j_gene: TRBJ1-5; CDR3nt: TGTGCCAGCAGCGATAGGGGGTCGGCCCAGCATTTT; CDR3aa: CASSDRGSAQHF
abundance: once; v_gene: TRBV7-9; d_gene: TRBD2; j_gene: TRBJ2-2; CDR3nt: TGTGCCAGCAGCTTATTACCTTGGGTTAGCGGGAGCGGGACCGGGGAGCTGTTTTTT; CDR3aa: CASSLLPWVSGSGTGELFF
abundance: -; v_gene: TRBV19; d_gene: -; j_gene: TRBJ1-3; CDR3nt: TGTGCCAGTAGTTCCCCTATCCCCAGGGGTAACAACCCAAACACCATATATTTT; CDR3aa: CASSSPIPRGNNPNTIYF
abundance: -; v_gene: TRBV7-2; d_gene: -; j_gene: TRBJ2-5; CDR3nt: TGTGCCAGCAGTCCCTGGGGGCCAGAGACCCAGTACTTC; CDR3aa: CASSPWGPETQYF
abundance: -; v_gene: TRBV5-6; d_gene: -; j_gene: TRBJ2-1; CDR3nt: TGTGCCAGCAGCTTGACGCCGGGTGCCTACAATGAGCAGTTCTTC; CDR3aa: CASSLTPGAYNEQFF
abundance: -; v_gene: TRBV4-1; d_gene: TRBD2; j_gene: TRBJ2-7; CDR3nt: TGCGCCAGCAGCTTACAGGGACTAGCGGGATACGAGCAGTACTTC; CDR3aa: CASSLQGLAGYEQYF
abundance: -; v_gene: TRBV5-4; d_gene: TRBD1; j_gene: TRBJ2-1; CDR3nt: TGTGCCAGCAGCCAGGACAGGGGGTTATACAATGAGCAGTTCTTC; CDR3aa: CASSQDRGLYNEQFF
abundance: once; v_gene: TRBV29-1; d_gene: -; j_gene: TRBJ2-7; CDR3nt: TGCAGCGTCGAATCAGGGAATCACACCTACGAGCAGTACTTC; CDR3aa: CSVESGNHTYEQYF
abundance: once; v_gene: TRBV30; d_gene: -; j_gene: TRBJ1-5; CDR3nt: TGTGCCTGGAGCCCCGGGGGTCAGCCCCAGCATTTT; CDR3aa: CAWSPGGQPQHF
abundance: -; v_gene: TRBV29-1; d_gene: -; j_gene: TRBJ1-6; CDR3nt: TGCAGCGTTGTCGGGCGGGAGCCGCGGAATTCACCCCTCCACTTT; CDR3aa: CSVVGREPRNSPLHF
abundance: -; v_gene: TRBV6-5; d_gene: TRBD1; j_gene: TRBJ1-2; CDR3nt: TGTGCCAGCAGATTGGACAGGAACTATGGCTACACCTTC; CDR3aa: CASRLDRNYGYTF
abundance: -; v_gene: TRBV5-1; d_gene: -; j_gene: TRBJ1-4; CDR3nt: TGCGCCAGCCAACTCGGGCAGGGTAATGAAAAACTGTTTTTT; CDR3aa: CASQLGQGNEKLFF
abundance: -; v_gene: TRBV6-4; d_gene: -; j_gene: TRBJ2-1; CDR3nt: TGTGCCAGCGCCCAGGGCGGGGCAGGCGACAATGAGCAGTTCTTC; CDR3aa: CASAQGGAGDNEQFF
abundance: -; v_gene: TRBV6-5; d_gene: TRBD1; j_gene: TRBJ2-7; CDR3nt: TGTGCCAGCAGTTACTCCGGACAGGGGGCCTACGAGCAGTACTTC; CDR3aa: CASSYSGQGAYEQYF
abundance: -; v_gene: TRBV6-5; d_gene: TRBD1; j_gene: TRBJ1-2; CDR3nt: TGTGCCAGCAGTTACGGGACAGGGTTTGGCTACACCTTC; CDR3aa: CASSYGTGFGYTF
abundance: -; v_gene: TRBV30; d_gene: -; j_gene: TRBJ1-1; CDR3nt: TGTGCCTGGACTACAGTGGGTGGGCGTTTTGAAGCTTTCTTT; CDR3aa: CAWTTVGGRFEAFF
abundance: -; v_gene: TRBV19; d_gene: TRBD2; j_gene: TRBJ2-1; CDR3nt: TGTGCCAGTTCTATCAGCGGGAACGCCTACAATGAGCAGTTCTTC; CDR3aa: CASSISGNAYNEQFF